This T cell receptor beta chain was documented in a study of graft-versus-host responses after intestinal transplantation. The germline gives CDR1 SGHVS, CDR2 FQNEAQ. Trimming stripped 3 bases from V and 6 bases from J, with 12 bases between. This CDR3 spans 14 amino acids. This clone was found a few times. The antigen is not known. Points from the study as a whole: Among circulating GvH clones, peak levels were associated with early post-transplant declines in HvG clones.

The protocol was immunoSEQ multiplex PCR, while the TCRdb copy is restricted to in-frame clones and leaves out a portion. Found here are around 88,000 clones, roughly 80% of them singletons; the top ten hold about 15%. The sequence was obtained from a human donor who received an intestinal transplant. Sample: unstimulated CD8+ T cells sorted from spleen or lymph node cells, taken before intestinal transplant. The chain has TRBV7-8 and TRBJ1-5; TRBD1 might be the D (5 bases). The CDR3 DNA reads as TGTGCCAGCAGCTTTGGGGGGGGATCTCAGCCCCAGCATTTT. It encodes CASSFGGGSQPQHF.